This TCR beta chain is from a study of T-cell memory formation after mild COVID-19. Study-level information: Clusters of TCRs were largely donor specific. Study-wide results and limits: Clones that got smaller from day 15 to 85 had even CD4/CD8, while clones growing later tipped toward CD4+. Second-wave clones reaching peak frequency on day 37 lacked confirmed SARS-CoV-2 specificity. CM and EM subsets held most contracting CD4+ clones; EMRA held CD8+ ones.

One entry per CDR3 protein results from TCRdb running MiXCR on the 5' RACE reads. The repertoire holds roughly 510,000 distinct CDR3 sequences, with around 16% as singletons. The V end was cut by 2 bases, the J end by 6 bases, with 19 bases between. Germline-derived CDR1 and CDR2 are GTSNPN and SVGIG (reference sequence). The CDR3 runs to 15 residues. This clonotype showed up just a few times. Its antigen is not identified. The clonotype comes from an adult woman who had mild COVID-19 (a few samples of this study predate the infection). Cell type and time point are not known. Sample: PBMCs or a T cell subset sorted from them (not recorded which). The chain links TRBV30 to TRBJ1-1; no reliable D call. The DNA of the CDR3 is TGTGCCTGGAGTCCTCAGGTAATCCAGGCAGCTGAAGCTTTCTTT. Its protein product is CAWSPQVIQAAEAFF.